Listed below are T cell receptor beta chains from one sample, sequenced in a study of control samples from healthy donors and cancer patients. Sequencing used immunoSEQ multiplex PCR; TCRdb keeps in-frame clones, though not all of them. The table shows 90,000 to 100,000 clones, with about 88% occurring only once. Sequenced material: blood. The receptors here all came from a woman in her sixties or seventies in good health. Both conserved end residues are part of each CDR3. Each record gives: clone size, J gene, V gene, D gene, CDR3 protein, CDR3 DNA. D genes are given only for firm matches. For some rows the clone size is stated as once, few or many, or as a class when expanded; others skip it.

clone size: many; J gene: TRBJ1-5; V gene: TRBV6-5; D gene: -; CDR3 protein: CASRAGPQIVPQHF; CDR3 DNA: TGTGCCAGCAGGGCCGGACCCCAGATAGTTCCCCAGCATTTT
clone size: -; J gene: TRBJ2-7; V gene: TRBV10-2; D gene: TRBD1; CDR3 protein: CASARDRGSEQYF; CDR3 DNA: TGCGCCAGCGCACGGGACAGGGGGTCCGAGCAGTACTTC
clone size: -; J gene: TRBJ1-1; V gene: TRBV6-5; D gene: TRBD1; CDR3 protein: CASTNSGGDTEAFF; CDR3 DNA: TGTGCCAGCACCAACTCAGGGGGGGACACTGAAGCTTTCTTT
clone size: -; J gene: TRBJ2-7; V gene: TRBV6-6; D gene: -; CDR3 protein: CASSYSGDEQYF; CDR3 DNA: TGTGCCAGCAGTTACTCTGGGGACGAGCAGTACTTC
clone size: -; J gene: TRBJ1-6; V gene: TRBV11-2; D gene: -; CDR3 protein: CASSAEMESPLHF; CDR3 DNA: TGTGCCAGCTCGGCAGAGATGGAATCACCCCTCCACTTT
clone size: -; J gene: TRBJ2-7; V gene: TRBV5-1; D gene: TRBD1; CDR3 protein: CASSGRQGASYEQYF; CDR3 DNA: TGCGCCAGCAGCGGTCGACAGGGGGCATCCTACGAGCAGTACTTC
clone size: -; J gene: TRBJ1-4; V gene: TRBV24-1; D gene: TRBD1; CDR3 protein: CATSEGQGPVATNEKLFF; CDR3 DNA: TGTGCCACCAGTGAGGGACAGGGCCCTGTTGCAACTAATGAAAAACTGTTTTTT
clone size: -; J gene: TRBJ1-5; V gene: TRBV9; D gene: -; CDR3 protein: CASSGRGRGNQPQHF; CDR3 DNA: TGTGCCAGCAGCGGCCGCGGCAGGGGTAATCAGCCCCAGCATTTT
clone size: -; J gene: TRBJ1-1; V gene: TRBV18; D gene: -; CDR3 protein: CASSPSGKGTEAFF; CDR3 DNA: TGTGCCAGCTCACCCAGCGGGAAGGGCACTGAAGCTTTCTTT
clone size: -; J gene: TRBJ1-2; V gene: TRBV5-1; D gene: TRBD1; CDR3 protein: CASRYLDRIEYGYTF; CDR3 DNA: TGCGCCAGCAGATACCTGGACAGGATAGAATACGGCTACACCTTC
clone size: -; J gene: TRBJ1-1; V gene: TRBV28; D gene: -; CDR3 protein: CASSSQASGNTEAFF; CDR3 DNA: TGTGCCAGCAGTTCACAGGCTTCGGGGAACACTGAAGCTTTCTTT
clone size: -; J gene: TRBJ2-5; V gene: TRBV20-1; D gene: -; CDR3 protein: CSASWGGGRETQYF; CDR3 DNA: TGCAGTGCTAGTTGGGGTGGCGGTAGAGAGACCCAGTACTTC
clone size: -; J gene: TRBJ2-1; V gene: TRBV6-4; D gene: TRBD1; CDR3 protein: CASSEGTGGYNEQFF; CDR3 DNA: TGTGCCAGCAGTGAGGGAACAGGGGGCTACAATGAGCAGTTCTTC
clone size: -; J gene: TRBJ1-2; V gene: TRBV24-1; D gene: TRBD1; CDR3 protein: CATSDQGQGYGYTF; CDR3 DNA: TGTGCCACCAGTGACCAGGGACAGGGCTATGGCTACACCTTC
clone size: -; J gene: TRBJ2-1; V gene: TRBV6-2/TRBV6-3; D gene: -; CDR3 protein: CASSYSSRKVYNEQFF; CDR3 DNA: TGTGCCAGCAGTTACTCTTCTAGGAAGGTGTACAATGAGCAGTTCTTC
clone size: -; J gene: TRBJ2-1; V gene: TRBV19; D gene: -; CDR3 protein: CASSLPGRTMHNEQFF; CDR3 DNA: TGTGCCAGTAGTCTCCCAGGCCGAACAATGCACAATGAGCAGTTCTTC
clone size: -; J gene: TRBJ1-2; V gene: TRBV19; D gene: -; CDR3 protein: CASSFIRGDYGYTF; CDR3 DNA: TGTGCCAGTAGTTTTATCAGGGGTGACTATGGCTACACCTTC
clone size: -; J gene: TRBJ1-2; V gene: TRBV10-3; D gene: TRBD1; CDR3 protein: CATVGQGGDGYTF; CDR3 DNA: TGTGCCACCGTCGGACAGGGGGGCGATGGCTACACCTTC
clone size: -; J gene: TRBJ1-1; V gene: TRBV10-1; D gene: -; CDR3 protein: CASTAGMNTEAFF; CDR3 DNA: TGCGCCAGCACGGCAGGCATGAACACTGAAGCTTTCTTT
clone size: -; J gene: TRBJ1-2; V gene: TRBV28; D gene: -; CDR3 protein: CASSLRANYGYTF; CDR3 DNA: TGTGCCAGCAGTTTACGAGCTAACTATGGCTACACCTTC
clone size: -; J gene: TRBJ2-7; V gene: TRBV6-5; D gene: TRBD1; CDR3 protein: CASSYRTGKGYEQYF; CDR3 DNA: TGTGCCAGCAGTTACCGGACAGGGAAGGGGTACGAGCAGTACTTC
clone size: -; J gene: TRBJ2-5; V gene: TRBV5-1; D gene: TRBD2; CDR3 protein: CASSLVLAGDPETQYF; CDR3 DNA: TGCGCCAGCAGCTTAGTTCTAGCGGGAGATCCGGAGACCCAGTACTTC
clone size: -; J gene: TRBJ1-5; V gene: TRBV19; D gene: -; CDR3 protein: CASSKFRGTEPGQPQHF; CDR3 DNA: TGTGCCAGTAGTAAGTTTCGAGGAACGGAGCCGGGCCAGCCCCAGCATTTT